The 10 T cell receptor beta chains listed next were all sequenced from one sample in a study of response to subunit inactivated influenza vaccine (dated by TCRdb to about 2018). Library method: RT-PCR. The run used an Illumina HiSeq 2500. Using fastp at Q25 and MiXCR, TCRdb reprocessed the public reads and kept productive beta chains. Duplicate CDR3 protein sequences are folded into a single record with the most common DNA and genes. For this sample the table gives fewer than 550,000 distinct CDR3 sequences, of which over 25% were detected only once. The ten largest clones take up 1.9% of the sample. The starting material was CD4+ T cells sorted from PBMCs, obtained roughly 5 days after vaccination. The origin of the receptors is a man aged 45-65 years who received an inactivated influenza vaccine. Donor details come from another sample of the same person, matched by shared clones.

The V call is TRBV6-5, the J call TRBJ1-1; TRBD1 matches 9 bases. Looked up from germline, CDR1 is MNHEY and CDR2 is SVGAGI. CDR3 size: 16 residues. J gave up 0 bases and V 2 bases, and 4 bases lay outside the gene matches. The CDR3 DNA is TGTGCCAGCAGTTACGGGACAGGGAATTTGAACACTGAAGCTTTCTTT. Translated, it gives CASSYGTGNLNTEAFF.

The genes are TRBV9 and TRBJ2-7; 8 nucleotides agree with TRBD1. Germline-derived CDR1 and CDR2 are SGDLS and YYNGEE. The ends lost 0 bases at V and 7 bases at J; junction bases unmatched: 12. The CDR3 length is 16 residues. This CDR3 reads CASSVGAGGRASEQYF. CDR3 DNA: TGTGCCAGCAGCGTAGGGGCAGGGGGCAGGGCCAGTGAGCAGTACTTC.

The rearrangement links TRBV5-5 to TRBJ2-2; D is unresolved. V was cut by 0 bases and J by 1 base, with 7 bases left in between. The CDR3 loop spans 15 amino acids. Germline CDR1 reads SGHKS; CDR2 reads YYEKEE (reference sequence). CDR3 region: CASSLELLNTGELFF. CDR3 in DNA: TGTGCCAGCAGCTTGGAACTCCTGAACACCGGGGAGCTGTTTTTT.

The V and J genes are TRBV7-8 and TRBJ1-3, with D unresolved. Germline V lookup: CDR1 SGHVS, CDR2 FQNEAQ. V was trimmed by 6 bases and J by 1 base, leaving 13 bases between them. CDR3 length: 15 amino acids. In DNA form, the CDR3 reads TGTGCCAGCAGACCACAGCAGGCTTCTGGAAACACCATATATTTT. Translation gives CASRPQQASGNTIYF.

The chain links TRBV5-1 to TRBJ2-4; D remains unclear. The V gene lost 0 bases and the J gene lost 0 bases, with 7 bases spanning the gap. Germline values: CDR1 SGHRS, CDR2 YFSETQ. There are 15 residues in the CDR3. This CDR3 reads CASSLVGIAKNIQYF. The DNA of the CDR3 is TGCGCCAGCAGCTTGGTTGGGATAGCCAAAAACATTCAGTACTTC.

The genes are TRBV24-1 and TRBJ2-3; the match to TRBD2 covers 7 bases. Germline loops: CDR1 KGHDR, CDR2 SFDVKD. The ends lost 3 bases at V and 2 bases at J; junction bases unmatched: 7. This CDR3 is 16 amino acids long. The CDR3 nucleotides are TGTGCCACCAGTGATCCTGGGAGGGGTCTCACAGATACGCAGTATTTT. It codes for CATSDPGRGLTDTQYF.

The chain uses TRBV5-1 and TRBJ2-2, with TRBD1 identical over 9 bases. CDR3 length: 14 residues. The V gene's germline CDR1 is SGHRS and CDR2 YFSETQ. After removal of 7 bases from V and 3 bases from J, the junction contained 4 bases not matched to a gene. The CDR3 bases are TGCGCCAGCCAACAGGGGGCCGACACCGGGGAGCTGTTTTTT. This sequence encodes CASQQGADTGELFF.

This clonotype was recorded a few times. V usage is TRBV28 and J usage is TRBJ2-1; 13 bases align to TRBD2. The CDR3 is 16 residues long. The germline CDR1 and CDR2 sequences are MDHEN and SYDVKM. Trimming removed 7 bases from V and 4 bases from J; junction bases left unmatched: 7. The CDR3 DNA reads as TGTGCCAGCACTACTAGCGGGAGGGAGTTGTACAATGAGCAGTTCTTC. Its protein product is CASTTSGRELYNEQFF.

Here the CDR3 DNA reads TGTGCCAGCAGCTTGGCCACCGGGAGGCAGGGGTCCCAGGCGTACTTC. Amino acid sequence: CASSLATGRQGSQAYF. The chain has TRBV5-5 and TRBJ2-7, with D perhaps TRBD2 (7 bases). The germline V gene encodes CDR1 SGHKS and CDR2 YYEKEE (reference sequence). V gave up 0 bases and J gave up 12 bases, with 25 bases separating them. The CDR3 is made up of 16 amino acids.

The rearrangement uses TRBV20-1 and TRBJ2-3, with no clear D. The V gene lost 5 bases and the J gene lost 0 bases, with 12 bases spanning the gap. CDR1 is DFQATT and CDR2 is SNEGSKA in the germline V gene (reference sequence). The CDR3 loop spans 14 amino acids. In DNA, the CDR3 is TGCAGTGCTCCCAAGCAACCCAGCACAGATACGCAGTATTTT. Protein sequence: CSAPKQPSTDTQYF.